This TCR beta chain was recorded in a study of blood T cell repertoires in COVID-19. The length of the CDR3 is 18 residues. V gave up 4 bases and J gave up 4 bases; unmatched junction bases: 11. Per germline, CDR1 LGHNA and CDR2 YSLEER. Sequencing used immunoSEQ multiplex PCR; TCRdb keeps in-frame clones, though not all of them. The sample shows around 70,000 clones, about 80% of them seen only once. This receptor was taken from a man in his 60s with acute or convalescent COVID-19. The sequenced sample was peripheral blood. This sequence joins TRBV4-3 and TRBJ2-2, with 11 bases lining up with TRBD2. DNA of the CDR3: TGCGCCAGCAGCCGAGTCCTAGCGGGGGGATTAAGCACCGGGGAGCTGTTTTTT. Residues: CASSRVLAGGLSTGELFF.